A single T cell receptor beta chain is shown here with its context. Its antigen is not identified. Amplification used 60 Vbeta primers and 13 Jbeta primers. The table came from immunoSEQ multiplex PCR; TCRdb's copy has only in-frame clones and leaves some out. Among under 200,000 clones listed, about three quarters were seen once. This sample stems from a study of cytomegalovirus exposure and HLA in healthy donors. The study, taken as a whole, reports: A later analysis linked 15,000 to 20,000 TCR beta sequences to HLA alleles at 0.05 false discovery rate. Sequences of the TCR beta chain were said to predict the HLA-A and HLA-B alleles of most subjects accurately. Rare TCR sequences dominated, though some public TCRs recurred in many donors.

The CDR3 runs to 13 residues. V was cut by 3 bases and J by 5 bases, with 11 bases left in between. Germline V gives CDR1 SGHTA, CDR2 FQGNSA. The chain joins TRBV7-2 to TRBJ2-7; tentative D call: TRBD1 (6 bases). This sequence originates from a woman in her thirties or forties in good health and CMV-seropositive. The sequenced material came from PBMCs. For the CDR3, the DNA is TGTGCCAGCAGCTTGATACAGGGAAACGAGCAGTACTTC. Protein sequence: CASSLIQGNEQYF.